This is a list of T cell receptor beta chains from one sample in a study of T cell responses to AZD1222 COVID-19 vaccine. Clones were read by immunoSEQ multiplex PCR, and TCRdb kept only the in-frame ones, dropping some. The sample has roughly 70,000 clones, about nine tenths seen once; the top ten hold 6.3%. The input for sequencing was peripheral blood, taken 28 days after the second dose of the MenACWY control vaccine. These receptors were obtained from an adult who received the MenACWY meningococcal vaccine as a control. Both conserved end residues are part of each CDR3. The D gene is left open where the match is weak. Not all rows give a size; the values are once, few, many and, for expanded clones, a class.

CDR3: CASSLTNANNEKLFF; DNA: TGTGCCAGCAGCTTGACGAATGCGAACAATGAAAAACTGTTTTTT; J: TRBJ1-4; size: NA; V: TRBV7-8; D: NA
CDR3: CASSEGGAGVSEQYF; DNA: TGTGCCAGCAGTGAAGGGGGGGCGGGAGTATCCGAGCAGTACTTC; J: TRBJ2-7; size: once; V: TRBV6-1; D: NA
CDR3: CASPWTGASYEQYF; DNA: TGTGCCAGCCCTTGGACAGGGGCTTCCTACGAGCAGTACTTC; J: TRBJ2-7; size: NA; V: TRBV18; D: TRBD1
CDR3: CASSISGTHNSPLHF; DNA: TGCGCCAGCAGTATATCCGGGACCCACAATTCACCCCTCCACTTT; J: TRBJ1-6; size: NA; V: TRBV5-1; D: NA
CDR3: CACGQAGVTEAFF; DNA: TGTGCCTGCGGCCAGGCGGGGGTCACTGAAGCTTTCTTT; J: TRBJ1-1; size: NA; V: TRBV30; D: NA
CDR3: CASRVSGTDTQYF; DNA: TGTGCCAGCAGAGTGAGCGGAACAGATACGCAGTATTTT; J: TRBJ2-3; size: NA; V: TRBV27; D: NA
CDR3: CASSLAVQGVEKLFF; DNA: TGTGCCAGCAGCTTAGCAGTACAGGGGGTTGAAAAACTGTTTTTT; J: TRBJ1-4; size: NA; V: TRBV7-6; D: TRBD1
CDR3: CASSLGQGNSPLHF; DNA: TGTGCCAGCAGTTTAGGCCAGGGCAATTCACCCCTCCACTTT; J: TRBJ1-6; size: NA; V: TRBV27; D: NA
CDR3: CASSLGGRIYEQYF; DNA: TGCGCCAGCAGCTTGGGGGGCAGGATTTACGAGCAGTACTTC; J: TRBJ2-7; size: NA; V: TRBV5-1; D: NA
CDR3: CAISPSSGTSGRIHPYNEQFF; DNA: TGTGCCATCAGCCCTTCCTCCGGGACTAGCGGGAGAATACATCCCTACAATGAGCAGTTCTTC; J: TRBJ2-1; size: NA; V: TRBV10-3; D: TRBD2
CDR3: CASSGAPPNEQYF; DNA: TGTGCCAGCAGCGGCGCACCCCCCAACGAGCAGTACTTC; J: TRBJ2-7; size: few; V: TRBV5-4; D: NA
CDR3: CASSSDRGHYEQYF; DNA: TGTGCCAGCAGCTCGGACAGGGGGCACTACGAGCAGTACTTC; J: TRBJ2-7; size: NA; V: TRBV7-2; D: TRBD1
CDR3: CATSARSGGTEIDGYTF; DNA: TGTGCCACCAGCGCCCGATCAGGGGGGACAGAAATAGATGGCTACACCTTC; J: TRBJ1-2; size: once; V: TRBV15; D: TRBD1
CDR3: CASSLEQITDTQYF; DNA: TGCGCCAGCAGCTTGGAGCAGATCACAGATACGCAGTATTTT; J: TRBJ2-3; size: once; V: TRBV5-1; D: NA
CDR3: CASSQFKGNEQFF; DNA: TGTGCCAGCAGCCAATTTAAGGGCAATGAGCAGTTCTTC; J: TRBJ2-1; size: NA; V: TRBV16; D: NA
CDR3: CASRAGRITEAFF; DNA: TGTGCCTCAAGGGCAGGGCGGATCACTGAAGCTTTCTTT; J: TRBJ1-1; size: NA; V: TRBV27; D: NA
CDR3: CASSLNRFETQYF; DNA: TGTGCCAGCAGCTTAAATCGCTTTGAGACCCAGTACTTC; J: TRBJ2-5; size: NA; V: TRBV7-3; D: NA
CDR3: CASSTSTYQETQYF; DNA: TGTGCCAGTAGTACGTCAACGTACCAAGAGACCCAGTACTTC; J: TRBJ2-5; size: NA; V: TRBV19; D: NA
CDR3: CASSIFLRQRTSGANVLTF; DNA: TGTGCCAGTAGTATTTTTCTGCGGCAGAGAACCTCTGGGGCCAACGTCCTGACTTTC; J: TRBJ2-6; size: NA; V: TRBV19; D: NA
CDR3: CASSEAGEEKLFF; DNA: TGTGCCAGCAGTGAGGCAGGGGAGGAAAAACTGTTTTTT; J: TRBJ1-4; size: NA; V: TRBV25-1; D: NA
CDR3: CASSLLPLSAGANVLTF; DNA: TGCGCCAGCAGCTTGCTCCCCCTTTCTGCAGGGGCCAACGTCCTGACTTTC; J: TRBJ2-6; size: NA; V: TRBV5-1; D: NA
CDR3: CASMGLQGAIQPQHF; DNA: TGTGCCAGCATGGGACTCCAGGGGGCGATTCAGCCCCAGCATTTT; J: TRBJ1-5; size: NA; V: TRBV6-5; D: TRBD1
CDR3: CAGGTGTGGKAFF; DNA: TGTGCCGGTGGCACAGGGACAGGTGGTAAAGCTTTCTTT; J: TRBJ1-1; size: once; V: TRBV5-4; D: TRBD1
CDR3: CASSLGEQGSNTGELFF; DNA: TGCGCCAGCAGCTTGGGGGAACAGGGCTCCAACACCGGGGAGCTGTTTTTT; J: TRBJ2-2; size: once; V: TRBV5-1; D: NA
CDR3: CASSMWQAFNYGYTF; DNA: TGTGCCAGCAGCATGTGGCAGGCCTTTAACTATGGCTACACCTTC; J: TRBJ1-2; size: NA; V: TRBV5-4; D: NA
CDR3: CASGRQGLPYEQYF; DNA: TGTGCCAGCGGAAGACAGGGACTTCCCTACGAGCAGTACTTC; J: TRBJ2-7; size: NA; V: TRBV5-4; D: NA
CDR3: CASRRQGIITGELFF; DNA: TGTGCCAGCAGACGACAGGGTATTATCACCGGGGAGCTGTTTTTT; J: TRBJ2-2; size: NA; V: TRBV7-2; D: TRBD1
CDR3: CASSISGTGLGGYTF; DNA: TGTGCCAGCTCAATTAGCGGGACAGGTCTTGGTGGCTACACCTTC; J: TRBJ1-2; size: NA; V: TRBV28; D: TRBD1
CDR3: CASSQGRQGGGYTF; DNA: TGTGCCAGCAGCCAAGGGAGACAGGGTGGAGGCTACACCTTC; J: TRBJ1-2; size: NA; V: TRBV3-1/TRBV3-2; D: TRBD1
CDR3: CASSQVQGVGEAFF; DNA: TGTGCCAGCAGCCAAGTGCAGGGGGTCGGAGAAGCTTTCTTT; J: TRBJ1-1; size: NA; V: TRBV14; D: TRBD1
CDR3: CASSEQGFGETQYF; DNA: TGTGCCAGCAGCGAACAGGGATTTGGAGAGACCCAGTACTTC; J: TRBJ2-5; size: NA; V: TRBV7-2; D: NA
CDR3: CASSLSRSNQPQHF; DNA: TGTGCCAGCAGTTTATCCAGGTCCAATCAGCCCCAGCATTTT; J: TRBJ1-5; size: NA; V: TRBV27; D: NA
CDR3: CASSIESQGHEQYF; DNA: TGTGCCAGTAGTATCGAGTCCCAGGGCCACGAGCAGTACTTC; J: TRBJ2-7; size: NA; V: TRBV19; D: NA
CDR3: CAWSGWTDDTEAFF; DNA: TGTGCCTGGAGTGGCTGGACGGATGATACTGAAGCTTTCTTT; J: TRBJ1-1; size: NA; V: TRBV30; D: NA
CDR3: CASSWLQEGTEAFF; DNA: TGTGCCAGCAGTTGGCTACAGGAGGGGACTGAAGCTTTCTTT; J: TRBJ1-1; size: NA; V: TRBV27; D: NA
CDR3: CASSVVGRMNEQFF; DNA: TGTGCCAGCAGCGTAGTCGGGAGAATGAATGAGCAGTTCTTC; J: TRBJ2-1; size: NA; V: TRBV9; D: NA
CDR3: CATTPAGNQPQHF; DNA: TGTGCCACCACCCCGGCGGGCAATCAGCCCCAGCATTTT; J: TRBJ1-5; size: NA; V: TRBV10-3; D: NA
CDR3: CASSLLGGTEAFF; DNA: TGTGCCAGCAGTTTATTAGGGGGCACTGAAGCTTTCTTT; J: TRBJ1-1; size: once; V: TRBV12-3/TRBV12-4; D: NA
CDR3: CASGLVQAGGEKLFF; DNA: TGTGCTAGTGGTTTGGTACAGGCAGGGGGGGAAAAACTGTTTTTT; J: TRBJ1-4; size: NA; V: TRBV12-5; D: TRBD1
CDR3: CASSGSSYNSPLHF; DNA: TGTGCCAGCTCTGGGAGCTCCTATAATTCACCCCTCCACTTT; J: TRBJ1-6; size: NA; V: TRBV14; D: NA
CDR3: CASSFGGAPQHF; DNA: TGTGCCAGCAGCTTCGGAGGCGCGCCCCAGCATTTT; J: TRBJ1-5; size: NA; V: TRBV7-9; D: NA
CDR3: CASSPVDRNTEAFF; DNA: TGTGCCAGCAGCCCAGTCGACCGGAACACTGAAGCTTTCTTT; J: TRBJ1-1; size: NA; V: TRBV7-9; D: NA
CDR3: CATGQPPVNEQFF; DNA: TGTGCCACAGGACAACCGCCCGTCAATGAGCAGTTCTTC; J: TRBJ2-1; size: NA; V: TRBV25-1; D: NA
CDR3: CASFQTRGRRSEQYF; DNA: TGTGCCAGCTTCCAAACCAGGGGGAGGCGGTCCGAGCAGTACTTC; J: TRBJ2-7; size: NA; V: TRBV11-2; D: NA
CDR3: CASSPRLAGTYEQYF; DNA: TGCGCCAGCAGCCCAAGACTAGCGGGAACCTACGAGCAGTACTTC; J: TRBJ2-7; size: NA; V: TRBV5-1; D: TRBD2
CDR3: CASSQGFSGRGNNEQFF; DNA: TGCGCCAGCAGCCAGGGTTTTAGCGGGAGAGGGAACAATGAGCAGTTCTTC; J: TRBJ2-1; size: NA; V: TRBV4-3; D: TRBD2
CDR3: CASSARTGDNSPLHF; DNA: TGTGCCAGCAGTGCCCGGACAGGGGACAATTCACCCCTCCACTTT; J: TRBJ1-6; size: NA; V: TRBV2; D: TRBD1
CDR3: CASSDLGQQPQHF; DNA: TGTGCCAGCAGTGACCTCGGACAGCAGCCCCAGCATTTT; J: TRBJ1-5; size: NA; V: TRBV6-1; D: NA
CDR3: CASSPPWTGKHQPQHF; DNA: TGTGCCAGCAGTCCCCCCTGGACAGGGAAACATCAGCCCCAGCATTTT; J: TRBJ1-5; size: NA; V: TRBV28; D: TRBD1
CDR3: CSALGQRAFTEAFF; DNA: TGCAGCGCATTGGGTCAGAGGGCGTTCACTGAAGCTTTCTTT; J: TRBJ1-1; size: once; V: TRBV29-1; D: NA
CDR3: CASSYSGPSEEEFF; DNA: TGTGCCAGCAGTTACTCGGGTCCTAGCGAAGAGGAGTTCTTC; J: TRBJ2-1; size: NA; V: TRBV6-5; D: NA
CDR3: CASSVEAGGRSGNTIYF; DNA: TGTGCCAGCAGCGTAGAGGCCGGGGGGCGCTCTGGAAACACCATATATTTT; J: TRBJ1-3; size: NA; V: TRBV9; D: NA
CDR3: CATRPTGAGTNEKLFF; DNA: TGTGCCACCCGACCCACAGGGGCAGGCACTAATGAAAAACTGTTTTTT; J: TRBJ1-4; size: NA; V: TRBV18; D: TRBD1
CDR3: CASSRSQALSGNTIYF; DNA: TGTGCCAGCAGCAGATCTCAGGCTTTAAGTGGAAACACCATATATTTT; J: TRBJ1-3; size: NA; V: TRBV7-8; D: NA
CDR3: CASSLASYGYTF; DNA: TGTGCCAGCAGCTTGGCCAGCTATGGCTACACCTTC; J: TRBJ1-2; size: few; V: TRBV5-6; D: NA
CDR3: CASSSSANIQYF; DNA: TGTGCCAGCAGCTCATCCGCAAACATTCAGTACTTC; J: TRBJ2-4; size: NA; V: TRBV7-9; D: NA
CDR3: CASSQQDRVPDTQYF; DNA: TGCGCCAGCAGCCAGCAAGATCGGGTCCCAGATACGCAGTATTTT; J: TRBJ2-3; size: NA; V: TRBV4-1; D: NA
CDR3: CAWAGTGNSPLHF; DNA: TGTGCCTGGGCCGGGACAGGGAACTCACCCCTCCACTTT; J: TRBJ1-6; size: NA; V: TRBV30; D: TRBD1
CDR3: CASSTGGAYEQYF; DNA: TGCGCCAGCAGCACTGGAGGGGCCTACGAGCAGTACTTC; J: TRBJ2-7; size: NA; V: TRBV5-1; D: NA